What follows are 28 T cell receptor beta chains derived from one specimen sequenced in a study of kidney transplant recipient with SARS-CoV-2 infection. TCRdb analysed the reads with MiXCR anew, one entry per CDR3 protein. The sample holds some 220,000 distinct CDR3 sequences, 29% seen once. Material: a blood sample, obtained at baseline and between days 110 and 120 from a kidney transplant recipient. These receptors all stem from a young adult male patient who had COVID-19 and was a kidney transplant recipient. Some T cells may have come from the graft donor.

About this clonotype itself: A much bigger clone sits one base away, suggesting this may be a read error. The rearrangement uses TRBV8-2 and TRBJ1-2. TRBV8-2 is listed as a pseudogene. There are 16 residues in the CDR3. CDR3 sequence: CGSFWADSRKTFGYTF. The CDR3 bases are TGTGGCAGTTTCTGGGCTGATAGCCGAAAGACCTTTGGCTACACCTTC.

This clonotype was detected many times. The V gene is TRBV9, the J gene TRBJ1-2; D remains ambiguous. Per germline, CDR1 SGDLS and CDR2 YYNGEE. This CDR3 comprises 16 residues. V lost 7 bases and J 4 bases, leaving 23 bases between the germline ends. CDR3: CASPLKYSRKTYGYTF. The DNA for the CDR3 is TGTGCCAGCCCGTTAAAGTACTCAAGAAAGACCTATGGCTACACCTTC.

The genes are TRBV4-1 and TRBJ2-1; weak D call: TRBD1 (5 bases). V lost 4 bases and J lost 4, with 8 bases in between. This CDR3 has 13 amino acids. Germline lookup yields CDR1 MGHRA and CDR2 YSYEKL. In DNA form, the CDR3 reads TGCGCCAGCAGCCCCGGACAATACAATGAGCAGTTCTTC. Its protein is CASSPGQYNEQFF.

This clonotype was seen more than once but under ten times. The rearrangement links TRBV5-5 to TRBJ2-1; D gene unclear. The CDR3 totals 11 residues. Trimming pared 6 bases from V and 8 bases from J, leaving 9 bases between. From germline, CDR1 is SGHKS and CDR2 YYEKEE (reference sequence). The CDR3 is CASKVGDEQFF. As DNA, the CDR3 is TGTGCCAGCAAAGTTGGTGATGAGCAGTTCTTC.

This clonotype appeared many times. The gene calls are TRBV28 and TRBJ1-4; a weak D match, TRBD1 (6 bases). This CDR3 spans 17 amino acids. The ends were cut back, 4 bases at V and 4 bases at J, with 19 bases in the middle. In germline, CDR1 is MDHEN, CDR2 SYDVKM. The CDR3, as DNA: TGTGCCAGCAGTTCTCAAACAGGGACAAAGGTTAATGAAAAACTGTTTTTT. Encoded protein: CASSSQTGTKVNEKLFF.

This clonotype was seen many times. The chain combines TRBV28 with TRBJ2-1; 9 bases align to TRBD2. The junction had 19 bases not matched to a gene; V was cut back by 8 bases and J by 5 bases. CDR1 MDHEN and CDR2 SYDVKM come from the germline V gene. There are 18 residues in the CDR3. This CDR3 is CASGGVGSWREGNNEQFF. DNA for the CDR3: TGTGCCAGCGGGGGGGTGGGAAGCTGGCGGGAGGGGAACAATGAGCAGTTCTTC. The full variable domain, completed using reference TRBV28 and TRBJ2-1, is DVKVTQSSRYLVKRTGEKVFLECVQDMDHENMFWYRQDPGLGLRLIYFSYDVKMKEKGDIPEGYSVSREKKERFSLILESASTNQTSMYLCASGGVGSWREGNNEQFFGPGTRLTVL.

As concerns this clonotype: A much larger clone lies a single base off, so this may be a read error. The chain has TRBV27 and TRBJ1-6; D gene unclear. V gave up 7 bases and J gave up 4 bases, with 20 bases separating them. CDR1 is MNHEY, CDR2 SMNVEV, per germline (reference sequence). This CDR3 contains 17 residues. The CDR3 DNA sequence: TGTGCCAGCAATTTGGATCAAGTCTCGGTGTATAATTCACCCCTCCACTTT. Translation gives CASNLDQVSVYNSPLHF.

A note on this clonotype: A much larger clone lies one base from this, so it may be a read error. V is TRBV20-1 and J is TRBJ1-1; D might be TRBD1 (5 bases). V was clipped by 5 bases and J by 10 bases, with 20 bases between them. The germline V gene has CDR1 DFQATT and CDR2 SNEGSKA (reference sequence). The CDR3 contains 13 residues. This chain's CDR3 is CSAGPGDRRGAFF. The CDR3 DNA follows: TGCAGTGCTGGGCCGGGGGACCGCCGCGGAGCTTTCTTT.

Notes on this clonotype: This clone may be a read error of a much larger clone one base away. This sequence joins TRBV9 and TRBJ1-4, with a possible D match to TRBD1 (6 bases). CDR3 size: 14 residues. CDR1 is SGDLS and CDR2 is YYNGEE in the germline V gene. The CDR3 here is CANSNQGGYEKLFF. The CDR3 DNA sequence: TGTGCCAACAGCAATCAAGGGGGTTATGAAAAACTGTTTTTT.

This clonotype showed up many times. J is TRBJ1-5 and V is TRBV20-1; possible D gene TRBD1, 6 bases. CDR3 size: 15 residues. Trimming took off 0 bases at V and 2 bases at J, with 11 bases between the two ends. Germline-derived CDR1 and CDR2 are DFQATT and SNEGSKA (reference sequence). The CDR3 loop reads CSAREAGVGNQPQHF. The CDR3 DNA follows: TGCAGTGCTAGAGAAGCAGGGGTAGGCAATCAGCCCCAGCATTTT.

Concerning this clonotype itself: A much larger clone differs by one base, so this may be a read error. The chain links TRBV6-2 or TRBV6-3 to TRBJ2-5; 9 nucleotides align to TRBD2. This CDR3 is 15 amino acids long. The V segment lost 5 bases and the J segment 5 bases; nucleotides outside the gene matches: 9. Germline-derived CDR1 and CDR2 are MNHEY and SVGEGT. CDR3 amino acids: CASSRMGTSTETQYF. DNA for the CDR3: TGTGCCAGCAGTAGAATGGGGACTAGCACTGAGACCCAGTACTTC.

This clonotype was counted ten times or more. The rearrangement joins TRBV7-9 to TRBJ1-2; tentative D call: TRBD1 (5 bases). Germline V gene lookup returns CDR1 SEHNR and CDR2 FQNEAQ (reference sequence). Trimming left V 3 bases short and J 2 bases short, with 13 bases between. The CDR3 is 15 amino acids. As DNA, the CDR3 is TGTGCCAGCAGCTTTTCGGGTGGGGGGAACTATGGCTACACCTTC. Its translation is CASSFSGGGNYGYTF.

A word on this clonotype: With a much larger clone just one base away, this may be a read error. The rearrangement uses TRBV5-5 and TRBJ1-2; D gene ambiguous. The CDR3 totals 16 residues. V lost 7 bases to trimming and J lost 4 bases, with 23 bases between them. Looked up from germline, CDR1 is SGHKS and CDR2 is YYEKEE (reference sequence). DNA of the CDR3: TGTGCCAGCCATATTCGTGTCTCGCGAGAGACCTATGGCTACACCTTC. Translated: CASHIRVSRETYGYTF.

This clonotype has only a few counts. This chain joins TRBV10-1 and TRBJ2-4; D perhaps matches TRBD2 (5 bases). The V end was cut by 0 bases, the J end by 3 bases, with 15 bases between. The CDR3 covers 17 residues. Per the germline V gene, CDR1 is WNHNN and CDR2 is SYGVQD (reference sequence). This CDR3 reads CASSESLAVGGKNIQYF. CDR3 DNA: TGCGCCAGCAGTGAGTCCCTAGCTGTAGGTGGCAAAAACATTCAGTACTTC.

About this clonotype itself: This may arise from a read error, as a much more abundant clone is one base away. The chain is built from TRBV21-1 and TRBJ1-5; the listed D gene, TRBD1, was not tested against the DNA. TRBV21-1 is assigned pseudogene status. CDR3 length: 16 amino acids. The CDR3 coding sequence is TGTGCCAGCAACAAAGGGGGCCAGGGCGGCAATCAGCCCCAGCATTTT. This codes for CASNKGGQGGNQPQHF.

Concerning this clonotype itself: This may be a read error: a much more frequent sequence differs by one nucleotide. The DNA for the CDR3 is TGTGCCAGCAGTTGGTTCAGCACAGCAGGAAAGGCCTATGGCTACACCTTC. It yields the protein CASSWFSTAGKAYGYTF. The chain carries TRBV12-3 or TRBV12-4 and TRBJ1-2; D uncertain. The CDR3 covers 17 residues. The V end lost 4 bases, the J end lost 4 bases, and 22 bases lay between the germline ends.

The table lists this clonotype with many counts. The chain joins TRBV10-3 to TRBJ2-7, with a tentative D call TRBD1 (5 bases). V was clipped by 3 bases and J by 2 bases, with 14 bases between them. CDR1 and CDR2 (germline): ENHRY, SYGVKD. CDR3 size: 15 residues. DNA for the CDR3: TGTGCCATCAGTGACAGGAGACAGATAACCTACGAGCAGTACTTC. Translation gives CAISDRRQITYEQYF.

Comments on this clonotype: Possible read error: a much larger clone is one base away. J is TRBJ1-2 and V is TRBV5-6; D gene unclear. CDR3 length equals 16 residues. Germline V lookup: CDR1 SGHDT, CDR2 YYEEEE. V lost 10 bases to trimming and J lost 4 bases, with 26 bases between them. The CDR3 DNA reads TGTGCCGGCGTCACCTGCAATAGTCGAAAGACCTATGGCTACACCTTC. Translation gives CAGVTCNSRKTYGYTF.

This sequence joins TRBV5-1 and TRBJ2-3, with 9 bases that match TRBD2. Germline values: CDR1 SGHRS, CDR2 YFSETQ. The V and J ends lost 7 bases and 4 bases, in that order; junction bases with no gene match: 10. This CDR3 has 15 amino acids. This CDR3 reads CASRPSGGQSDTQYF. In DNA form, the CDR3 reads TGCGCCAGCCGCCCCAGCGGGGGGCAATCAGATACGCAGTATTTT.

This clonotype was seen repeatedly, ten times or more. This chain links TRBV11-2 with TRBJ2-5; possible D gene TRBD2, 6 bases. The germline V and J ends were trimmed by 3 bases and 4 bases, with 12 bases remaining between them. The CDR3 spans 14 residues. Germline V lookup: CDR1 SGHAT, CDR2 FQNNGV. The CDR3 nucleotides read TGTGCCAGCAGCTTGGGGGGAAGCAGAGAGACCCAGTACTTC. Amino acids: CASSLGGSRETQYF.

On this clonotype: At one end, the junction sequence differs from germline, possibly due to a read error. The chain's CDR3 is CASSELAGKEETQCF. CDR3 nucleotide sequence: TGTGCCAGCAGTGAACTAGCGGGAAAGGAGGAGACCCAGTGCTTC. This chain connects TRBV6-5 to TRBJ2-5, with 10 bases identical to TRBD2. The CDR3 extends over 15 amino acids. CDR1 and CDR2 (germline): MNHEY, SVGAGI.

Comments on this clonotype: Just one base apart from a much larger clone, this may be a read error. V gene TRBV11-2 combines with J gene TRBJ1-3; D is uncertain. The CDR3 runs to 16 residues. CDR1 is SGHAT, CDR2 FQNNGV, per germline. Trimming removed 1 base at V and 0 bases at J, with 10 bases between. CDR3 in amino acids: CASSLADSSSGNTIYF. The CDR3 nucleotides read TGTGCCAGCAGCTTAGCTGACTCTTCCTCTGGAAACACCATATATTTT.

V and J are TRBV19 and TRBJ2-3; 9 nucleotides align to TRBD2. V shed 0 bases, J shed 0 bases, and the junction held 1 base outside the gene matches. The CDR3 loop spans 16 amino acids. Germline V gives CDR1 LNHDA, CDR2 SQIVND (reference sequence). The CDR3 sequence: CASSIDTSGSTDTQYF. The CDR3 DNA is TGTGCCAGTAGTATAGATACTAGCGGGAGCACAGATACGCAGTATTTT.

A word on this clonotype: This could be a read error, since a much larger clone is one nucleotide away. No conserved phenylalanine or tryptophan ends this CDR3, so it is likely a read error. This chain connects TRBV23-1 to TRBJ1-2; D is unclear. TRBV23-1 qualifies as an ORF whose function is uncertain. The CDR3 is 17 residues long. Trimming removed 5 bases at V and 4 bases at J, with 23 bases between. The CDR3 protein is CASSLDRLRRKTYGYTL. The CDR3, as DNA: TGCGCCAGCAGTTTGGATCGGCTACGCAGAAAGACCTATGGCTACACCCTC.

This clonotype was picked up many times. V gene TRBV7-6 combines with J gene TRBJ1-6; no clear D. V shed 0 bases and J shed 9 bases, with 6 bases lying between them. The CDR3 length is 13 residues. The germline V gene has CDR1 SGHVS and CDR2 FNYEAQ. For the CDR3, the DNA is TGTGCCAGCAGCTTAGCCGAGAGTTCACCCCTCCACTTT. Translated: CASSLAESSPLHF.

As for this clonotype: It may be a read error: a sequence one base away is much more abundant. The chain combines TRBV2 with TRBJ2-1; 8 positions agree with TRBD2. The germline V gene has CDR1 SNHLY and CDR2 FYNNEI. The V gene end was trimmed by 4 bases and the J gene end by 10 bases; junction bases not matched to a gene: 12. The CDR3 sequence is 15 residues long. The CDR3 nucleotides read TGTGCCAGCAGTGCCACAGCGGGAGACAGCAAAGAGCAGTTCTTC. Its translation: CASSATAGDSKEQFF.

Comments on this clonotype: A read error may produce the germline difference seen at one junction end. The rearrangement links TRBV18 to TRBJ2-1; no firm D call. The CDR3 sequence is 12 residues long. CDR1 is KGHSH and CDR2 is LQKENI in the germline V gene. The CDR3: CASSPSYDEQFF. The CDR3 DNA follows: TGTGCCAGCTCACCAAGCTACGATGAGCAGTTCTTC.

This clonotype was seen at least ten times. The J gene is TRBJ1-2, the V gene TRBV6-9; D gene unclear. Germline-derived CDR1 and CDR2 are MNHGY and SVAAGI. Trimming stripped 5 bases from V and 4 bases from J, with 23 bases between. The length of the CDR3 is 17 residues. CDR3 coding DNA: TGTGCCAGCAGTATGGAGGTGCCTTACGGAAAGACCTATGGCTACACCTTC. Residues: CASSMEVPYGKTYGYTF.